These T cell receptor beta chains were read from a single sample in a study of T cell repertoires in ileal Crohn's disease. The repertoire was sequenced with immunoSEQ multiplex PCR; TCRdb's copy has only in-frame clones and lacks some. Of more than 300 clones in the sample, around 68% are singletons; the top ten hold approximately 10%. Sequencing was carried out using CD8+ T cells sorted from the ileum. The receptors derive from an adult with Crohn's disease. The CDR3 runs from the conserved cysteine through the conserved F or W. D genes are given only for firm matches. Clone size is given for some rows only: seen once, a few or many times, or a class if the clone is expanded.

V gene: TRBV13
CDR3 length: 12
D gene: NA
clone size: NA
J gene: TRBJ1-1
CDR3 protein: CASSLSEPEAFF
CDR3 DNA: TGTGCCAGCAGCTTATCGGAGCCTGAAGCTTTCTTT

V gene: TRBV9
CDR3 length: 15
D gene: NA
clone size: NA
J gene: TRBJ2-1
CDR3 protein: CASEEVGGSYNEQFF
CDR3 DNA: TGTGCCAGCGAGGAAGTGGGGGGTTCCTACAATGAGCAGTTCTTC

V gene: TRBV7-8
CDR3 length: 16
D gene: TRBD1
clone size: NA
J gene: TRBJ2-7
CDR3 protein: CASSPLGGQASGEQYF
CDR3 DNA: TGTGCCAGCAGCCCACTTGGGGGACAGGCTTCGGGCGAGCAGTACTTC

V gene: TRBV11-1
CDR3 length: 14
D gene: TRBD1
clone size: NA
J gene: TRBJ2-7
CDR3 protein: CASSMDRGVYEQYF
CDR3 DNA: TGTGCCAGCAGCATGGACAGGGGGGTCTACGAGCAGTACTTC

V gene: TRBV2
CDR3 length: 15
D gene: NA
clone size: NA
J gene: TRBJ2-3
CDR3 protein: CASSEAGGPVDTQYF
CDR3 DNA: TGTGCCAGCAGTGAAGCGGGGGGGCCGGTAGATACGCAGTATTTT

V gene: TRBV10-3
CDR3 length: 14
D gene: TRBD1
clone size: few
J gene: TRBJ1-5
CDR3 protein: CAIGVGGGGQPQHF
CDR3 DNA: TGTGCCATCGGAGTCGGAGGGGGCGGTCAGCCCCAGCATTTT

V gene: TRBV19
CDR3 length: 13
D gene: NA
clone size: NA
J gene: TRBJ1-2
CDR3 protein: CAISVGSGYGYTF
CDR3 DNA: TGTGCCATCTCGGTCGGTAGTGGCTATGGCTACACCTTC

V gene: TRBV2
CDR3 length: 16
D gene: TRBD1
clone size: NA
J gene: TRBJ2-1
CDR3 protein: CASSSSDRELYNEQFF
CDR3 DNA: TGTGCCAGCAGTTCTTCCGACAGGGAACTATACAATGAGCAGTTCTTC

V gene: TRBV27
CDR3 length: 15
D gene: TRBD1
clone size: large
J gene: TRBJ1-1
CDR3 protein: CASSPTGGLNTEAFF
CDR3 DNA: TGTGCCAGCAGTCCTACAGGGGGCCTGAACACTGAAGCTTTCTTT

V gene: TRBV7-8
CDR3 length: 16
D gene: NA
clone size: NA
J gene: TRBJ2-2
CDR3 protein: CASSPQGPANTGELFF
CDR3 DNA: TGTGCCAGCAGCCCCCAGGGTCCCGCGAACACCGGGGAGCTGTTTTTT

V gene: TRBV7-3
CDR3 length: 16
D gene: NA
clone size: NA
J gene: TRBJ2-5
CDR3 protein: CASSLNGLGAGETQYF
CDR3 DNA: TGTGCCAGCAGCTTAAACGGTTTAGGGGCTGGGGAGACCCAGTACTTC

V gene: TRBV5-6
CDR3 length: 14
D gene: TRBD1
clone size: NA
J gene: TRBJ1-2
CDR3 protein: CASSSVGTDYGYTF
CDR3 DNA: TGTGCCAGCAGCTCCGTCGGGACAGACTATGGCTACACCTTC

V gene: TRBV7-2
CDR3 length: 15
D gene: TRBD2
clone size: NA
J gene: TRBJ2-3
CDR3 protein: CASSRGLGGADTQYF
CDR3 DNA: TGTGCCAGCAGCCGCGGTTTGGGGGGGGCAGATACGCAGTATTTT

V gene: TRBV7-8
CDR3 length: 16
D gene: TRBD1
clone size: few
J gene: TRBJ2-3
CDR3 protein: CASSLAGTGRTDTQYF
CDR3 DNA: TGTGCCAGCAGCTTAGCCGGGACAGGGAGGACAGATACGCAGTATTTT

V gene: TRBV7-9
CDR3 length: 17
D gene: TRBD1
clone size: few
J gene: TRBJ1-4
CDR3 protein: CASSSNSLTGGPEKLFF
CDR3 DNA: TGTGCCAGCAGCTCCAACAGCCTGACAGGGGGACCTGAAAAACTGTTTTTT

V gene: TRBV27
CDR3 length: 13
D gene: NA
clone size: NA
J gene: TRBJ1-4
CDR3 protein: CASSMEGGEKLFF
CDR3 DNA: TGTGCCAGCAGTATGGAGGGAGGGGAAAAACTGTTTTTT

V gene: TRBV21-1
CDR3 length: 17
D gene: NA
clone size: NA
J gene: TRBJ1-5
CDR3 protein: CASRGNLATLAHQPQHF
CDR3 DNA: TGTGCCAGCAGGGGTAATCTAGCTACATTGGCTCATCAGCCCCAGCATTTT

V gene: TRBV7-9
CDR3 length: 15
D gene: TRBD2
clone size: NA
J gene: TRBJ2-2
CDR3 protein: CASSFLAGSSGELFF
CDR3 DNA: TGTGCCAGCAGCTTCTTAGCGGGGTCGTCCGGGGAGCTGTTTTTT

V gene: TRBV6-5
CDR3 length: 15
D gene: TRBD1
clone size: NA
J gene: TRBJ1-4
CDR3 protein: CASSHRTGVREKLFF
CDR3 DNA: TGTGCCAGCAGTCACCGGACAGGCGTTCGTGAAAAACTGTTTTTT

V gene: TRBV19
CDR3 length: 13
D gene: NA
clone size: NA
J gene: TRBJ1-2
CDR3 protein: CASSIAYSYGYTF
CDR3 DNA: TGTGCCAGTAGTATTGCGTATAGCTATGGCTACACCTTC

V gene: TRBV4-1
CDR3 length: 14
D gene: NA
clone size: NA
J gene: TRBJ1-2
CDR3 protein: CASSREVANYGYTF
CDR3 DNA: TGCGCCAGCAGCCGGGAGGTGGCTAACTATGGCTACACCTTC

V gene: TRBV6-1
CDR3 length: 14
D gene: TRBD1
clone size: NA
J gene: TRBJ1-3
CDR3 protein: CASSKTGSGNTIYF
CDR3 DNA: TGTGCCAGCAGTAAGACAGGGTCTGGAAACACCATATATTTT

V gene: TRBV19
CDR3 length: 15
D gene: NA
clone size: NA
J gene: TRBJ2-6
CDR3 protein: CASSTGSPSANVLTF
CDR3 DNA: TGTGCCAGTAGTACAGGCTCCCCCTCTGCCAACGTCCTGACTTTC

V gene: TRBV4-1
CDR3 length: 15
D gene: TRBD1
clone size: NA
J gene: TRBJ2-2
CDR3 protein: CASSHPGTGTGELFF
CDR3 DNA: TGCGCCAGCAGCCACCCCGGGACAGGGACCGGGGAGCTGTTTTTT

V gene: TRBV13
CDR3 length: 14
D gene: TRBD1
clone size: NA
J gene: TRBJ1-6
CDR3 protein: CASSSGQYNSPLHF
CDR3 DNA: TGTGCCAGCAGCTCGGGACAGTATAATTCACCCCTCCACTTT

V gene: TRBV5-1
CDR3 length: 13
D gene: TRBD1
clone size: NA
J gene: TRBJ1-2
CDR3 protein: CASSLTQGDGYTF
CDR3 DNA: TGCGCCAGCAGCTTGACACAGGGGGATGGCTACACCTTC

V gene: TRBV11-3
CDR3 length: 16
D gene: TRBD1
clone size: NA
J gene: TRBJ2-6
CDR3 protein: CASSFTGGTGANVLTF
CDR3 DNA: TGTGCCAGCAGCTTCACAGGGGGGACTGGGGCCAACGTCCTGACTTTC

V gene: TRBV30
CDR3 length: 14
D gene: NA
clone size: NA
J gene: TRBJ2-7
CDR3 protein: CAWGKGLPPHEQYF
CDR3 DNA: TGTGCCTGGGGTAAGGGACTGCCTCCCCACGAGCAGTACTTC

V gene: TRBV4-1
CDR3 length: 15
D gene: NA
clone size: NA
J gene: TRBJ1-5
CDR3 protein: CASSQDWQGNQPQHF
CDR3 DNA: TGCGCCAGCAGCCAAGATTGGCAGGGCAATCAGCCCCAGCATTTT

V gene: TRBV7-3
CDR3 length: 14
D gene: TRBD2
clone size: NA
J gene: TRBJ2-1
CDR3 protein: CASSLGGGKNEQFF
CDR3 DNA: TGTGCCAGCAGCTTAGGGGGAGGGAAGAATGAGCAGTTCTTC

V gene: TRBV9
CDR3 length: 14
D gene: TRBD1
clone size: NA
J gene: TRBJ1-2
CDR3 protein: CASRRLTGVDGYTF
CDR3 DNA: TGTGCCAGCAGACGCCTTACAGGGGTGGATGGCTACACCTTC

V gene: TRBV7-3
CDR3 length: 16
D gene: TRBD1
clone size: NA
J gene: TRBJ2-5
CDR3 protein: CASSPHGTGGGETQYF
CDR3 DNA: TGTGCCAGCAGCCCCCACGGGACAGGGGGTGGGGAGACCCAGTACTTC

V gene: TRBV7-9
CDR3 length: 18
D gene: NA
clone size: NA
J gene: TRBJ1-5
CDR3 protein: CASSLAPGQGYSNQPQHF
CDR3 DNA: TGTGCCAGCAGCTTAGCGCCTGGGCAGGGGTATAGCAATCAGCCCCAGCATTTT

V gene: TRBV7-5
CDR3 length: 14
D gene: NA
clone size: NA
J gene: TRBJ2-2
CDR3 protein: CARVRGGNTGELFF
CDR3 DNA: TGTGCCAGGGTCCGGGGGGGGAACACCGGGGAGCTGTTTTTT

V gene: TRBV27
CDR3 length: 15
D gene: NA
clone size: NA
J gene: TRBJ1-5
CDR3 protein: CASSLTGRGNQPQHF
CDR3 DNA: TGTGCCAGCAGTTTAACGGGTAGGGGGAATCAGCCCCAGCATTTT

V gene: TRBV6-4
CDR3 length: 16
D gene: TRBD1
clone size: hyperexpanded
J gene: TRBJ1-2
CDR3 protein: CASRGDRGRTNYGYTF
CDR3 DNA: TGTGCCAGCAGGGGGGACAGGGGGAGGACTAACTATGGCTACACCTTC

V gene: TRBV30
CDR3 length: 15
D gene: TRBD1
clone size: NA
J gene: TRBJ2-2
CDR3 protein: CAWSVGGADTGELFF
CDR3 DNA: TGTGCCTGGAGTGTAGGGGGCGCGGACACCGGGGAGCTGTTTTTT

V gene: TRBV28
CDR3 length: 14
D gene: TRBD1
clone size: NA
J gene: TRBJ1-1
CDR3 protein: CASSGDRGVTEAFF
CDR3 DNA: TGTGCCAGCAGTGGCGACAGGGGAGTAACTGAAGCTTTCTTT

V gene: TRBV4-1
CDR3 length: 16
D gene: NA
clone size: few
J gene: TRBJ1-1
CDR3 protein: CASSQENPGTTMMAFF
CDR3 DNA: TGCGCCAGCAGCCAAGAAAATCCCGGGACAACCATGATGGCTTTCTTT

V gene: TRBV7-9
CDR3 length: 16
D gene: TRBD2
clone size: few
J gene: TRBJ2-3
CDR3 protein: CASSLDSGASTDTQYF
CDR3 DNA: TGTGCCAGCAGCTTAGATAGCGGGGCCTCCACAGATACGCAGTATTTT

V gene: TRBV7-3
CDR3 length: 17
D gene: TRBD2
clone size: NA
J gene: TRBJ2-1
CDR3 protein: CASSLPSGGSQGDEQFF
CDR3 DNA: TGTGCCAGCAGCTTGCCTAGCGGGGGTTCTCAAGGGGATGAGCAGTTCTTC

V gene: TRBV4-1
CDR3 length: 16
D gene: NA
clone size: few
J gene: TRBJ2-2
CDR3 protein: CASSQDNGGDTGELFF
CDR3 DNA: TGCGCCAGCAGCCAAGATAATGGAGGGGACACCGGGGAGCTGTTTTTT

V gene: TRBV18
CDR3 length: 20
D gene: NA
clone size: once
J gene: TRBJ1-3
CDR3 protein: CASSPPALGRVSHSGNTIYF
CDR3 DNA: TGTGCCAGCTCACCACCGGCGCTTGGGCGTGTATCACACTCTGGAAACACCATATATTTT

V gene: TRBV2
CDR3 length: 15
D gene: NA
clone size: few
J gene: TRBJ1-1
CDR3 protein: CATNKEKGGDTEAFF
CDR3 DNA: TGTGCCACTAACAAAGAAAAAGGGGGGGACACTGAAGCTTTCTTT

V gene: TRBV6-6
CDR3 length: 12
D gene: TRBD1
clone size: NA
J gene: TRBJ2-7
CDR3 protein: CASPGGYYEQYF
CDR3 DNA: TGTGCCAGCCCAGGGGGCTATTACGAGCAGTACTTC

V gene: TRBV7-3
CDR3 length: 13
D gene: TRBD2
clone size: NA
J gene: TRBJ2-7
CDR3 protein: CASSLGLADEQYF
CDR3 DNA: TGTGCCAGCAGCTTAGGGCTAGCGGACGAGCAGTACTTC

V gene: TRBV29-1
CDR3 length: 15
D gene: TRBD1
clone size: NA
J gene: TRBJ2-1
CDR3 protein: CSVDPGTGNLNEQFF
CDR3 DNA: TGCAGCGTTGACCCCGGGACAGGGAATTTAAATGAGCAGTTCTTC

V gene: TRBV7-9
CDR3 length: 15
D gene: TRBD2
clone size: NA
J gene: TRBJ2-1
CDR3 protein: CASSLELAAINEQFF
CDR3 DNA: TGTGCCAGCAGCTTAGAACTAGCGGCTATTAATGAGCAGTTCTTC

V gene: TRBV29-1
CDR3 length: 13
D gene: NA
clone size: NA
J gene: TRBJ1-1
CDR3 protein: CSGHVTSNTEAFF
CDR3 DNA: TGCAGCGGCCACGTCACATCGAACACTGAAGCTTTCTTT

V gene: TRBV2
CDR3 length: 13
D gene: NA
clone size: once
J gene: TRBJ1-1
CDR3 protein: CASRPRVGTEAFF
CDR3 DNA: TGTGCCAGCAGACCCAGGGTGGGGACTGAAGCTTTCTTT

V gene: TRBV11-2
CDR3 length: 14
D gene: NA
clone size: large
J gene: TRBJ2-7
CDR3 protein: CASSIKPLSYEQYF
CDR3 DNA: TGTGCCAGCAGCATCAAGCCGTTGAGCTACGAGCAGTACTTC